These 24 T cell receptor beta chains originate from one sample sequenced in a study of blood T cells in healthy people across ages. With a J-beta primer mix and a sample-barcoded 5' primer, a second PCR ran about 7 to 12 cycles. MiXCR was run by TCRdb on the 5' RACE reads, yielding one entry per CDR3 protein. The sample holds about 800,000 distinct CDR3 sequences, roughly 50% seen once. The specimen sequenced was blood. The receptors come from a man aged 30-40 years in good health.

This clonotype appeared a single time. In DNA form, the CDR3 reads TGCGCCAGCAGCTCTTCCGGGACAGGGGTCTATGGCTACACCTTC. This codes for CASSSSGTGVYGYTF. V is TRBV5-1 and J is TRBJ1-2, with TRBD1 matching over 10 bases. J gave up 4 bases and V 3 bases, and 6 bases lay outside the gene matches. Per the germline V gene, CDR1 is SGHRS and CDR2 is YFSETQ. The CDR3 is 15 amino acids.

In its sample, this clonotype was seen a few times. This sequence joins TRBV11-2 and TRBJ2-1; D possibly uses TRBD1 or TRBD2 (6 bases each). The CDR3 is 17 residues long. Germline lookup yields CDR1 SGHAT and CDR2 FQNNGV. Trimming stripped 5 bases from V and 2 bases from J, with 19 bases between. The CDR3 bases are TGTGCCAGCAGCCATAGGGGGGAAGAGGCTCCCTACAATGAGCAGTTCTTC. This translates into CASSHRGEEAPYNEQFF. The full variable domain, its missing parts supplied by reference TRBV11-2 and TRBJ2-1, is EAGVAQSPRYKIIEKRQSVAFWCNPISGHATLYWYQQILGQGPKLLIQFQNNGVVDDSQLPKDRFSAERLKGVDSTLKIQPAKLEDSAVYLCASSHRGEEAPYNEQFFGPGTRLTVL.

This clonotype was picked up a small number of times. The CDR3 DNA follows: TGTGCCAGCACCCGCGGCTACGAGCAGTACTTC. Translated, it gives CASTRGYEQYF. The chain carries TRBV2 and TRBJ2-7; D unresolved. Trimming took off 7 bases at V and 3 bases at J, with 7 bases between the two ends. There are 11 residues in the CDR3. From germline, CDR1 is SNHLY and CDR2 FYNNEI. Together with reference TRBV2 and TRBJ2-7, the CDR3 gives the full variable domain: EPEVTQTPSHQVTQMGQEVILRCVPISNHLYFYWYRQILGQKVEFLVSFYNNEISEKSEIFDDQFSVERPDGSNFTLKIRSTKLEDSAMYFCASTRGYEQYFGPGTRLTVT.

The CDR3, as DNA: TGTGCCAGTTCGCGAATGGGTGAGCAGTTCTTC. Amino acid sequence: CASSRMGEQFF. The rearrangement uses TRBV3-1 and TRBJ2-1; the D is unclear. Germline-derived CDR1 and CDR2 are LGHDT and YNNKEL (reference sequence). The CDR3 loop spans 11 amino acids. V lost 9 bases and J 9 bases, leaving 12 bases between the germline ends.

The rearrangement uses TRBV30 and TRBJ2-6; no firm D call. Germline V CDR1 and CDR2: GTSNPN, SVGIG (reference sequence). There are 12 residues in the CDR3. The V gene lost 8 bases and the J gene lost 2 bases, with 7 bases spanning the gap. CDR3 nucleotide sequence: TGTGCCGCTACACCTGGGGCCAACGTCCTGACTTTC. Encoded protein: CAATPGANVLTF.

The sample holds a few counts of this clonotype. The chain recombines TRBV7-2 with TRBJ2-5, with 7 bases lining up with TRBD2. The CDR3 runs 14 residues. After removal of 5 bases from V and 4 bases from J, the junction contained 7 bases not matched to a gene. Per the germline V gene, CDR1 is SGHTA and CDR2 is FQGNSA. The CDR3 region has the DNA TGTGCCAGCAGCCGGGGGGTTGGTGGAGAGACCCAGTACTTC. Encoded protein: CASSRGVGGETQYF.

The CDR3 here is CAWSVQSATDTQYF. The CDR3 nucleotides are TGTGCCTGGAGTGTACAGTCAGCAACAGATACGCAGTATTTT. V usage is TRBV30 and J usage is TRBJ2-3; D unresolved. The ends were cut back, 0 bases at V and 3 bases at J, with 10 bases in the middle. This CDR3 contains 14 residues. Germline V gene lookup returns CDR1 GTSNPN and CDR2 SVGIG (reference sequence). Together with reference TRBV30 and TRBJ2-3, the CDR3 gives the full variable domain: SQTIHQWPATLVQPVGSPLSLECTVEGTSNPNLYWYRQAAGRGLQLLFYSVGIGQISSEVPQNLSASRPQDRQFILSSKKLLLSDSGFYLCAWSVQSATDTQYFGPGTRLTVL.

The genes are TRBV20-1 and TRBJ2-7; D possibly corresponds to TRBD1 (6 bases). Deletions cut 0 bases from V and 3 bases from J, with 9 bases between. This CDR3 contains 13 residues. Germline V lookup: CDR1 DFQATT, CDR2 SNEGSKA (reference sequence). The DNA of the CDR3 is TGCAGTGCTAGAGAGACAGGTTTCTACGAGCAGTACTTC. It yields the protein CSARETGFYEQYF.

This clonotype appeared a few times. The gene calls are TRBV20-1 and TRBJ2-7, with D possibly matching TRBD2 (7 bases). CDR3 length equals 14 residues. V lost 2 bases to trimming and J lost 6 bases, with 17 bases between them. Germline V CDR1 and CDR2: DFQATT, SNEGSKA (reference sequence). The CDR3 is CSARRGGVSGEQYF. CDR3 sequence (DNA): TGCAGTGCTAGACGCGGGGGCGTCTCGGGCGAGCAGTACTTC.

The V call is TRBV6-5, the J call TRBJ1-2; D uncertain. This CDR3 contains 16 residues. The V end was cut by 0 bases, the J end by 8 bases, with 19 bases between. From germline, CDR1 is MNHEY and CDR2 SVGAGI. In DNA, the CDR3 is TGTGCCAGCAGTTACTCGGAACGTACCGGATGGAACGGCTACACCTTC. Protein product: CASSYSERTGWNGYTF.

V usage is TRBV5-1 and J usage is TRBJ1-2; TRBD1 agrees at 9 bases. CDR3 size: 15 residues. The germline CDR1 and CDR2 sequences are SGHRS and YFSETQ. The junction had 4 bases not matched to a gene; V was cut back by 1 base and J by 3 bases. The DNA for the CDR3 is TGCGCCAGCAGCTTGACAGGGGGCGCGGACTATGGCTACACCTTC. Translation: CASSLTGGADYGYTF.

The CDR3 spells CASSLSQDTYEQYF. CDR3 bases: TGTGCCAGCAGCTTGTCCCAGGACACCTACGAGCAGTACTTC. The chain links TRBV7-2 to TRBJ2-7, with a possible D match to TRBD1 (5 bases). The CDR3 extends over 14 amino acids. Germline-derived CDR1 and CDR2 are SGHTA and FQGNSA. V gave up 3 bases and J gave up 2 bases, with 11 bases separating them.

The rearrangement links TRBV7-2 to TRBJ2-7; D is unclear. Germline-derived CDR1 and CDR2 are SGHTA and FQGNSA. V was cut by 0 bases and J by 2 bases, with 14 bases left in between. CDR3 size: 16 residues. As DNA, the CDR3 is TGTGCCAGCAGCTTAGCATCCGACCCCGAAACCTACGAGCAGTACTTC. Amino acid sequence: CASSLASDPETYEQYF.

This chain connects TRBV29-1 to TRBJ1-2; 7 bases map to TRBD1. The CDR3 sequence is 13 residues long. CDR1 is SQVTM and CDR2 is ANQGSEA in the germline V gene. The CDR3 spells CSGGDSRDYGYTF. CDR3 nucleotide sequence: TGCAGTGGGGGGGACAGCAGAGACTATGGCTACACCTTC.

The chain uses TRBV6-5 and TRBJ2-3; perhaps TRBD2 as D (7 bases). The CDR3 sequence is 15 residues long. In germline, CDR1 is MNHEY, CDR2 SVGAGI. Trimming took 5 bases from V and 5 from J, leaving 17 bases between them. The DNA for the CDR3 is TGTGCCAGCAGTCATCCGGGGGGCCCGGAAGATACGCAGTATTTT. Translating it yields CASSHPGGPEDTQYF.

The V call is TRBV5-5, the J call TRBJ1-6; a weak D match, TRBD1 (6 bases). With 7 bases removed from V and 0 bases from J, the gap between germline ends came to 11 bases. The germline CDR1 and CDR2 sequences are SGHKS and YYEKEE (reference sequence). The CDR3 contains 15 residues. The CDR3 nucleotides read TGTGCCAGCGGGGGGCTCAGCTCCTATAATTCACCCCTCCACTTT. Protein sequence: CASGGLSSYNSPLHF.

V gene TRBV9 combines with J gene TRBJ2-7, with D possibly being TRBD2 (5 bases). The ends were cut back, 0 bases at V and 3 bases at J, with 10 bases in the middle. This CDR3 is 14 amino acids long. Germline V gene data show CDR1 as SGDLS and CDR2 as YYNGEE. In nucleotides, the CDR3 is TGTGCCAGCAGCGTAGGGGGAGAAGACTACGAGCAGTACTTC. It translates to CASSVGGEDYEQYF.

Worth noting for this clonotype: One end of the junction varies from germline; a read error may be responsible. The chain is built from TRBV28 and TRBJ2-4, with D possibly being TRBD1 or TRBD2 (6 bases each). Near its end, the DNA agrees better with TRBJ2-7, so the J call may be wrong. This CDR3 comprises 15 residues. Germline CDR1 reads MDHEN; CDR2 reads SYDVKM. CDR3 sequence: CASTNARGAGHEQYF. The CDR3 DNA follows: TGTGCTAGCACCAACGCGAGGGGGGCTGGTCACGAGCAGTACTTC.

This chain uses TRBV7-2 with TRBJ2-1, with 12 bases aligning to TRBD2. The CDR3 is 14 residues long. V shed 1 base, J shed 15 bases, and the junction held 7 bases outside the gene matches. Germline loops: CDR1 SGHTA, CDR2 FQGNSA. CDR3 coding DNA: TGTGCCAGCAGCTTAGAGTCTAGCGGGAGGGTGGGGTTCTTC. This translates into CASSLESSGRVGFF.

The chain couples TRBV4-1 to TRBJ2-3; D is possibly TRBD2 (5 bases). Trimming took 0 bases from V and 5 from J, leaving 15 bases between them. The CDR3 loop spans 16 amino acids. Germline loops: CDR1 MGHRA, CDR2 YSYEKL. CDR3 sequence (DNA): TGCGCCAGCAGCCAAGAAGTCAGAGGGCGGGTAGATACGCAGTATTTT. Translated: CASSQEVRGRVDTQYF.

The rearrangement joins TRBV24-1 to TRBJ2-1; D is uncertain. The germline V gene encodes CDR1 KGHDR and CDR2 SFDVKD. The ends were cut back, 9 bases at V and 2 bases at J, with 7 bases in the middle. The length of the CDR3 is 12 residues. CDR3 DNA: TGTGCCACCCTTGACCCCTACAATGAGCAGTTCTTC. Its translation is CATLDPYNEQFF.

Here the CDR3 reads CASSESLAMETQYF. In DNA, the CDR3 is TGTGCCAGCAGTGAGTCATTGGCGATGGAGACCCAGTACTTC. The rearrangement joins TRBV2 to TRBJ2-5; D is undetermined. The CDR3 contains 14 residues. The germline gives CDR1 SNHLY, CDR2 FYNNEI. V was trimmed by 3 bases and J by 5 bases, leaving 13 bases between them.

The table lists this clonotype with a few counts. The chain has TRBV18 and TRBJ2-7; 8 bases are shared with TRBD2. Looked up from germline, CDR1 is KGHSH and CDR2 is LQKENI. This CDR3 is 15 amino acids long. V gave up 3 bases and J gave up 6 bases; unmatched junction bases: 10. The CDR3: CASSPYSGSNPEQYF. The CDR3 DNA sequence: TGTGCCAGCTCACCCTACAGCGGGAGTAACCCCGAGCAGTACTTC. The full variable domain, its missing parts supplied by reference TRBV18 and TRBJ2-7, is NAGVMQNPRHLVRRRGQEARLRCSPMKGHSHVYWYRQLPEEGLKFMVYLQKENIIDESGMPKERFSAEFPKEGPSILRIQQVVRGDSAAYFCASSPYSGSNPEQYFGPGTRLTVT.

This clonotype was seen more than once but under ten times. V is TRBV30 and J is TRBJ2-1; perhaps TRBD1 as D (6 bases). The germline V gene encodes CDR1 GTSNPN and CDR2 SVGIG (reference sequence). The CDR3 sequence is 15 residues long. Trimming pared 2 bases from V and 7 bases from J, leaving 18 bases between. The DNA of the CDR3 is TGTGCCTGGAGTCAAGTGGACAGACAAATTAATGAGCAGTTCTTC. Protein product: CAWSQVDRQINEQFF.